This entry lists 21 T cell receptor beta chains sequenced from one sample in a study of T cells in localized non-small cell lung cancer. Profiled with immunoSEQ multiplex PCR; TCRdb holds only in-frame clones, not every one. The sample includes about 33,000 clones, around 86% of them seen just once. Source: peripheral blood, taken before any cancer treatment. Receptors originate from a male donor at least 60 years old with stage III lung adenocarcinoma.

J is TRBJ2-5 and V is TRBV6-1; D not certain. Trimming pared 0 bases from V and 7 bases from J, leaving 9 bases between. The CDR3 runs 13 residues. Germline assignment: CDR1 MNHNS and CDR2 SASEGT. The CDR3 DNA reads TGTGCCAGCAGTGAAGCATCCCCTTTGACCCAGTACTTC. Amino acids: CASSEASPLTQYF.

The chain joins TRBV15 to TRBJ1-4; D is unresolved. Trimming took off 8 bases at V and 7 bases at J, with 11 bases between the two ends. CDR1 LNHNV and CDR2 YYDKDF come from the germline V gene (reference sequence). The CDR3 totals 12 residues. CDR3 coding DNA: TGTGCCACCGCACAGCATTTTGAAAAACTGTTTTTT. Protein sequence: CATAQHFEKLFF.

This rearrangement joins TRBV5-1 to TRBJ2-2; D may be TRBD1 (5 bases). The CDR3 has 13 amino acids. V was shortened by 7 bases and J by 4 bases, with 11 bases between the two germline ends. The germline V gene encodes CDR1 SGHRS and CDR2 YFSETQ. In DNA form, the CDR3 reads TGCGCCAGCGGACACATATCCACCGGGGAGCTGTTTTTT. Translated, it gives CASGHISTGELFF.

The chain recombines TRBV25-1 with TRBJ2-1, with 13 positions matching TRBD2. CDR3 length: 15 amino acids. CDR1 MGHDK and CDR2 SYGVNS come from the germline V gene. The V gene end was trimmed by 6 bases and the J gene end by 7 bases; junction bases not matched to a gene: 6. The DNA for the CDR3 is TGTGCCAGCAGGGGGACTAGCGGGACGGGAAATGAGCAGTTCTTC. The encoded protein is CASRGTSGTGNEQFF.

The chain combines TRBV6-1 with TRBJ1-5; unclear D gene. The V end was cut by 5 bases, the J end by 6 bases, with 11 bases between. The CDR3 runs to 13 residues. Germline V lookup: CDR1 MNHNS, CDR2 SASEGT. Here the CDR3 DNA reads TGTGCCAGCAGTAGCCAGGCGGGTCAGCCCCAGCATTTT. Protein: CASSSQAGQPQHF.

The chain employs TRBV5-4 and TRBJ2-3, with D perhaps TRBD1 (7 bases). The CDR3 is 15 residues long. Trimming stripped 4 bases from V and 0 bases from J, with 12 bases between. Germline CDR1 SGHNT, CDR2 YYREEE (reference sequence). CDR3: CASSGGTASTDTQYF. As DNA, the CDR3 is TGTGCCAGCAGCGGGGGGACAGCTAGCACAGATACGCAGTATTTT.

The gene calls are TRBV18 and TRBJ1-2; TRBD1 matches 8 bases. In germline, CDR1 is KGHSH, CDR2 LQKENI. V shed 3 bases, J shed 6 bases, and the junction held 6 bases outside the gene matches. This CDR3 is built from 14 residues. This CDR3 reads CASSPDRAPDGYTF. The CDR3 DNA follows: TGTGCCAGCTCACCGGACAGGGCGCCTGATGGCTACACCTTC. The full variable domain, with the rest looked up from reference TRBV18 and TRBJ1-2, is NAGVMQNPRHLVRRRGQEARLRCSPMKGHSHVYWYRQLPEEGLKFMVYLQKENIIDESGMPKERFSAEFPKEGPSILRIQQVVRGDSAAYFCASSPDRAPDGYTFGSGTRLTVV.

This rearrangement joins TRBV30 to TRBJ1-2, with D unresolved. The CDR3 runs 9 residues. V was trimmed by 6 bases and J by 5 bases, leaving 4 bases between them. Germline loops: CDR1 GTSNPN, CDR2 SVGIG (reference sequence). In DNA, the CDR3 is TGTGCCTGCGATTATGGCTACACCTTC. Residues: CACDYGYTF.

This clone showed up just a few times. The chain couples TRBV1 to TRBJ1-6. TRBV1 is given as a pseudogene. The CDR3 has 13 residues. CDR3 amino acids: CTSSQDNNRTLHF. The CDR3 DNA follows: TGCACCAGCAGCCAAGATAATAACCGGACCCTCCACTTT.

The gene calls are TRBV9 and TRBJ1-2; 7 bases align to TRBD1. CDR3 length equals 15 residues. V lost 0 bases to trimming and J lost 2 bases; unmatched junction nucleotides: 4. The germline gives CDR1 SGDLS, CDR2 YYNGEE. The CDR3 nucleotides read TGTGCCAGCAGCGTAGGAGGGGGCTCGAACTATGGCTACACCTTC. This translates into CASSVGGGSNYGYTF.

The genes are TRBV7-2 and TRBJ1-1, with D possibly matching TRBD1 (6 bases). The germline gives CDR1 SGHTA, CDR2 FQGNSA. The V end lost 6 bases, the J end lost 5 bases, and 13 bases lay between the germline ends. This CDR3 region has 13 residues. The CDR3 DNA reads TGTGCCAGCAGACAACAGGGTTGGACTGAAGCTTTCTTT. Translating gives CASRQQGWTEAFF.

This chain uses TRBV2 with TRBJ2-1; TRBD2 matches at 8 bases. The V and J ends lost 1 base and 4 bases, in that order; junction bases with no gene match: 15. CDR1 is SNHLY, CDR2 FYNNEI, per germline. CDR3 size: 19 residues. The CDR3: CASSEELVAGGPPYNEQFF. The CDR3 DNA sequence: TGTGCCAGCAGTGAAGAGCTTGTGGCGGGGGGCCCCCCGTACAATGAGCAGTTCTTC.

This clone was recorded once. V usage is TRBV6-5 and J usage is TRBJ2-1, with D unresolved. CDR1 and CDR2 from the germline V gene are MNHEY and SVGAGI. The CDR3 loop spans 16 amino acids. V lost 3 bases and J lost 0, with 12 bases in between. The CDR3 spells CASSYQPASSYNEQFF. Here the CDR3 DNA reads TGTGCCAGCAGTTATCAGCCGGCTAGCTCCTACAATGAGCAGTTCTTC.

V usage is TRBV6-5 and J usage is TRBJ1-2; no clear D. The CDR3 length is 13 residues. V dropped 2 bases and J dropped 8 bases, with 12 bases sitting between them. CDR1 and CDR2 from the germline V gene are MNHEY and SVGAGI. DNA for the CDR3: TGTGCCAGCAGTTACGCGGTTGGAGGGGGCTACACCTTC. Protein: CASSYAVGGGYTF.

The chain links TRBV2 to TRBJ1-1, with D unresolved. V lost 6 bases and J lost 4, with 12 bases in between. Per the germline V gene, CDR1 is SNHLY and CDR2 is FYNNEI. This CDR3 is built from 13 residues. CDR3 in amino acids: CASREVGSTEAFF. The CDR3 DNA reads as TGTGCCAGCAGGGAGGTCGGCTCCACTGAAGCTTTCTTT.

The sample holds a few counts of this clone. The chain carries TRBV5-1 and TRBJ1-1; D remains unclear. V gave up 5 bases and J gave up 0 bases, with 5 bases separating them. Per the germline V gene, CDR1 is SGHRS and CDR2 is YFSETQ. The CDR3 extends over 12 amino acids. CDR3 loop: CASRRLNTEAFF. As DNA, the CDR3 is TGCGCCAGCAGACGGTTGAACACTGAAGCTTTCTTT.

This clone appeared once. This chain connects TRBV5-4 to TRBJ1-5; TRBD1 is a possible D gene (6 bases). Trimming pared 2 bases from V and 0 bases from J, leaving 9 bases between. This CDR3 is built from 15 residues. Germline V gene sequence: CDR1 SGHNT, CDR2 YYREEE (reference sequence). The CDR3 reads CASSFGGGSNQPQHF. CDR3 nucleotide sequence: TGTGCCAGCAGCTTCGGGGGCGGTAGCAATCAGCCCCAGCATTTT.

The V and J genes are TRBV18 and TRBJ1-1; D is undetermined. Deletions cut 3 bases from V and 5 bases from J, with 7 bases between. The CDR3 contains 12 residues. Germline CDR1 and CDR2: KGHSH and LQKENI. The DNA for the CDR3 is TGTGCCAGCTCACCTTCTGGAACTGAAGCTTTCTTT. It codes for CASSPSGTEAFF.

The chain recombines TRBV5-1 with TRBJ2-5; 7 positions match TRBD2. V lost 0 bases, J lost 1 base, and 3 bases stayed unmatched. The CDR3 is 15 residues long. Germline V gives CDR1 SGHRS, CDR2 YFSETQ. The CDR3, as DNA: TGCGCCAGCAGCTTGGGCCCTAGCGGCCAAGAGACCCAGTACTTC. This gives the protein CASSLGPSGQETQYF.

The chain links TRBV5-4 to TRBJ2-3, with D possibly being TRBD1 or TRBD2 (6 bases each). The CDR3 is 13 amino acids. Per germline, CDR1 SGHNT and CDR2 YYREEE (reference sequence). CDR3 residues: CAGGAETTDTQYF. In DNA form, the CDR3 reads TGTGCGGGGGGCGCAGAGACCACAGATACGCAGTATTTT.

The CDR3 is CASSVATGQPQHF. The CDR3 nucleotides are TGTGCCAGCAGCGTAGCTACGGGTCAGCCCCAGCATTTT. The chain carries TRBV9 and TRBJ1-5; D is unclear. The V end was cut by 0 bases, the J end by 6 bases, with 7 bases between. This CDR3 is built from 13 residues. The V gene's germline CDR1 is SGDLS and CDR2 YYNGEE.